One TCR beta chain is described in this entry. Its antigen is not known. Together with a sample-barcoded 5' primer, a J-beta primer mix was included in a second PCR lasting about 7 to 11 cycles. Template switching added a 12-random-nucleotide identifier to every cDNA molecule. All samples gave at least 2.5 million CDR3-containing paired-end reads. A single record per CDR3 protein comes from TCRdb applying MiXCR to the 5' RACE reads. The sample has 1,300,000 or so distinct CDR3 sequences, roughly 59% seen once. The data stem from a study of blood T cells in healthy people across ages. Trimming removed 4 bases from V and 4 bases from J; junction bases left unmatched: 13. The CDR3 totals 19 residues. In germline, CDR1 is SGHRS, CDR2 YFSETQ. Overall study findings and caveats: Diversity of TCR beta correlated strongly with naive T cell percentage. A greater number of naive CD4+ cells and higher diversity distinguished long-lived donors from aged donors.

The source is a man between 18 and 35 years old in good health. Sequences were obtained from blood. The V call is TRBV5-1, the J call TRBJ2-3; 15 bases fit TRBD2. As DNA, the CDR3 is TGCGCCAGCAGCGCTTTACCGGGACTAGCGGGAGGATTGGCAGATACGCAGTATTTT. It is translated as CASSALPGLAGGLADTQYF. Supplemented by reference TRBV5-1 and TRBJ2-3, the full variable domain reads KAGVTQTPRYLIKTRGQQVTLSCSPISGHRSVSWYQQTPGQGLQFLFEYFSETQRNKGNFPGRFSGRQFSNSRSEMNVSTLELGDSALYLCASSALPGLAGGLADTQYFGPGTRLTVL.